The 9 T cell receptor beta chains presented below share a single source sample, sequenced in a study of regulatory T cells in long-lasting Graves disease. Time point: newly diagnosed GD, antithyroid drugs for less than 3 months. RNA extracted from PBMCs served as the sequencing template. According to the study, TCR beta libraries were built with iRepertoire HTBI primers and CDR3-region Arm-PCR. TCRdb itself ran the multiplex PCR reads through MiXCR, one entry per CDR3 protein. Here the sample spans approximately 400,000 distinct CDR3 sequences, about a sixth being singletons. This sample comprised peripheral blood mononuclear cells (PBMCs), obtained at new diagnosis, from a patient treated with antithyroid drugs. These receptors originate from a female donor with Graves disease.

This clonotype was seen at least ten times. The rearrangement links TRBV7-2 to TRBJ2-2, with 12 bases matching TRBD2. Germline trimming cut 4 bases from V and 7 bases from J; bases unmatched to any gene: 7. The CDR3 spans 16 residues. The V gene's germline CDR1 is SGHTA and CDR2 FQGNSA. The CDR3 DNA follows: TGTGCCAGCAGCTGGCGGAGACTAGCGGGGGTCGGGGAGCTGTTTTTT. Translation: CASSWRRLAGVGELFF.

This clonotype was recorded a few times. The V gene is TRBV5-1, the J gene TRBJ2-7, with 9 bases aligning to TRBD1. V gave up 4 bases and J gave up 3 bases; unmatched junction bases: 8. The CDR3 is made up of 15 amino acids. CDR1 and CDR2 (germline): SGHRS, YFSETQ. The CDR3 protein is CASSATTGGNYEQYF. CDR3 bases: TGCGCCAGCAGCGCAACGACAGGGGGGAACTACGAGCAGTACTTC.

This clonotype has a count of ten or more. J is TRBJ1-3 and V is TRBV13, with D possibly matching TRBD1 (5 bases). Germline lookup yields CDR1 PRHDT and CDR2 FYEKMQ (reference sequence). This CDR3 region has 14 residues. The ends were cut back, 5 bases at V and 4 bases at J, with 12 bases in the middle. CDR3 coding DNA: TGTGCCAGCAGCCCCCTAGGGGCCGGAAACACCATATATTTT. Protein: CASSPLGAGNTIYF. The full variable domain, with the rest looked up from reference TRBV13 and TRBJ1-3, is AAGVIQSPRHLIKEKRETATLKCYPIPRHDTVYWYQQGPGQDPQFLISFYEKMQSDKGSIPDRFSAQQFSDYHSELNMSSLELGDSALYFCASSPLGAGNTIYFGEGSWLTVV.

This clonotype has a count of ten or more. The rearrangement links TRBV9 to TRBJ2-3; TRBD2 is a possible D gene (5 bases). Germline V lookup: CDR1 SGDLS, CDR2 YYNGEE. Trimming took 1 base from V and 1 from J, leaving 10 bases between them. This CDR3 comprises 15 residues. The CDR3 sequence: CASSVSGSRTDTQYF. The DNA of the CDR3 is TGTGCCAGCAGCGTAAGCGGAAGTCGCACAGATACGCAGTATTTT.

This clonotype was found a few times. The J gene is TRBJ2-6, the V gene TRBV3-1; the D is unclear. The V and J ends lost 1 base and 1 base respectively, with 2 bases between them. This CDR3 has 14 residues. Germline-derived CDR1 and CDR2 are LGHDT and YNNKEL (reference sequence). CDR3 DNA sequence: TGTGCCAGCAGCCAAGCTTCTGGGGCCAACGTCCTGACTTTC. This codes for CASSQASGANVLTF.

This clonotype was seen at least ten times. The J gene is TRBJ1-4, the V gene TRBV20-1; D gene unclear. Germline CDR1 reads DFQATT; CDR2 reads SNEGSKA (reference sequence). V lost 0 bases and J 6 bases, leaving 14 bases between the germline ends. The CDR3 runs to 15 residues. This CDR3 reads CSARDQALGDEKLFF. DNA of the CDR3: TGCAGTGCTAGAGATCAGGCTCTTGGGGATGAAAAACTGTTTTTT.

This clonotype was detected many times. The chain carries TRBV12-3 or TRBV12-4 and TRBJ2-3, with 10 nucleotides matching TRBD1. With 1 base clipped from V and 4 bases from J, the junction kept 11 bases outside the gene matches. The CDR3 totals 18 residues. CDR3 residues: CASSLVYSWDRGADTQYF. CDR3 nucleotide sequence: TGTGCCAGCAGTTTAGTTTATAGTTGGGACAGGGGTGCAGATACGCAGTATTTT.

Ten or more counts support this clonotype. The CDR3 nucleotides are TGTGCCAGCAGCTTAAGTTGGGGGACTAGCGAAAATGTCGATACGCAGTATTTT. Translating it yields CASSLSWGTSENVDTQYF. The chain employs TRBV11-2 and TRBJ2-3; 10 nucleotides align to TRBD2. V lost 2 bases, J lost 6 bases, and 14 bases stayed unmatched. The CDR3 is 18 amino acids. From germline, CDR1 is SGHAT and CDR2 FQNNGV.

This clonotype came up many times. The rearrangement uses TRBV7-9 and TRBJ2-3, with D tentatively TRBD2 (7 bases). V dropped 3 bases and J dropped 2 bases, with 18 bases sitting between them. This CDR3 has 17 amino acids. Germline-derived CDR1 and CDR2 are SEHNR and FQNEAQ (reference sequence). The DNA for the CDR3 is TGTGCCAGCAGCTTCTCAGCCTCCGGGGGGCACACAGATACGCAGTATTTT. Its protein is CASSFSASGGHTDTQYF.